Here is one T cell receptor (beta chain) with its context. Its antigen is unknown. The method was immunoSEQ multiplex PCR; TCRdb's version includes in-frame clones alone and lacks a portion of them. The sample records about 2.1 million clones, about 92% being singletons. CDR1 is KGHSH, CDR2 LQKENI, per germline. The CDR3 is 14 amino acids. Trimming took off 5 bases at V and 0 bases at J, with 11 bases between the two ends. Terminally differentiated effector memory CD45RA+ cells were excluded from the naive CD8 cells, which were CD45RO-negative and positively selected for CCR7. The data originate from a study of shared clonotypes between healthy human individuals. Study information: Three plates were used per donor for CD4 naive, three for CD4 memory, two for CD8 naive and one for CD8 memory. Whole-study findings and limits: Rarefaction demonstrated incomplete sorted-subset sequencing despite large depth. Clonotypes shared by all four donors outscored non-shared clonotypes in generation probability. The sampled material consisted only of blood, and tissue repertoires are likely to differ.

Sequences were obtained from naive CD8+ T cells from PBMCs. The chain has TRBV18 and TRBJ2-7; TRBD1 might be the D (6 bases). This TCR was recovered from a man aged 18 to 30 in good health. Some clones in this sample may be carry-over from other donors' samples. The DNA for the CDR3 is TGTGCCAGCTCAACCGACAGGTACTCCTACGAGCAGTACTTC. It translates to CASSTDRYSYEQYF.